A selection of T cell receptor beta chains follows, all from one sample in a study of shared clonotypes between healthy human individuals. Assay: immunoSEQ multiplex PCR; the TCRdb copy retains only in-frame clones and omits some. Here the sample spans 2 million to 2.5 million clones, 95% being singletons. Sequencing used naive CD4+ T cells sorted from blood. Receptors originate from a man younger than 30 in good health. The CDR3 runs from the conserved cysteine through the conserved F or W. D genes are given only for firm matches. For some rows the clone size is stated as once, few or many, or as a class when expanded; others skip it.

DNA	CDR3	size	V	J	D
TGTGCCTGGAGTTCACCACGAAGGTCTATGGGCTACACCTTC	CAWSSPRRSMGYTF	.	TRBV30	TRBJ1-2	.
TGTGCCAGCAGCTTGGCCATCAGGGGCTACGAGCAGTACTTC	CASSLAIRGYEQYF	.	TRBV5-4	TRBJ2-7	.
TGTGCCTGGAGCGAGCAGGGGGGAAGTTCACCCCTCCACTTT	CAWSEQGGSSPLHF	.	TRBV30	TRBJ1-6	TRBD1
TGTGCCAGCAGCCGGACTAGCGGAACAGATACGCAGTATTTT	CASSRTSGTDTQYF	.	TRBV7-2	TRBJ2-3	TRBD2
TGTGCCAGCAGCTTAGGGGTAGGGTTTGACGAGCAGTACTTC	CASSLGVGFDEQYF	.	TRBV7-9	TRBJ2-7	.
TGCACCAGCAGCCCGAGAAAGAGGCGGGGGGGCCTCAATGAGCAGTTCTTC	CTSSPRKRRGGLNEQFF	once	TRBV1	TRBJ2-1	.
TGCAGTGGCTATACTAGCAACGAGCAGTACTTC	CSGYTSNEQYF	.	TRBV20-1	TRBJ2-7	.
TGTGCCAGCAGCTTAGTTCAGTGGACGCATGGAAAGACCCAGTACTTC	CASSLVQWTHGKTQYF	.	TRBV7-8	TRBJ2-5	.
TGTGCCAGCAGCTTAGTATCCTCCTCCACCGGGGAGCTGTTTTTT	CASSLVSSSTGELFF	once	TRBV5-4	TRBJ2-2	.
TGTGCCAGCAGCCAAGAACAGGCGACAGGAAACACCGGGGAGCTGTTTTTT	CASSQEQATGNTGELFF	.	TRBV14	TRBJ2-2	.
TGTGCCTGGAGTGGCTACAGGGCCGGGGAGCTGTTTTTT	CAWSGYRAGELFF	.	TRBV30	TRBJ2-2	.
TGTGCCATCACCAAGGGGACAGGGTCCTACGAGCAGTACTTC	CAITKGTGSYEQYF	.	TRBV10-3	TRBJ2-7	TRBD1
TGCGCCAGCAGCCAAGACCCGGGGGGCACAGATACGCAGTATTTT	CASSQDPGGTDTQYF	.	TRBV4-1	TRBJ2-3	.
TGTGCCAGCAGCTCACCGGGACAGGGGGCCTACGAGCAGTACTTC	CASSSPGQGAYEQYF	.	TRBV6-6	TRBJ2-7	TRBD1
TGCGCCAGCAGCCAGCCCCCCGGGGGGGCTGCAGATACGCAGTATTTT	CASSQPPGGAADTQYF	.	TRBV4-1	TRBJ2-3	TRBD2
TGTGCCAGCAGCTGGGGACTAGCCCCTGAGCAGTTCTTC	CASSWGLAPEQFF	.	TRBV5-6	TRBJ2-1	TRBD2
TGTGCCAGCTCACCTGACACCGGGGCGCAAAATGAAAAACTGTTTTTT	CASSPDTGAQNEKLFF	once	TRBV18	TRBJ1-4	.
TGCGCCAGCAGCCAACCGGGACTAGCGGAGTGGGGCTACAATGAGCAGTTCTTC	CASSQPGLAEWGYNEQFF	.	TRBV4-1	TRBJ2-1	TRBD2